This passage covers 4 T cell receptor beta chains from one sample sequenced in a study of T cell repertoires in cytomegalovirus infection. In TCRdb, the reads were re-called with MiXCR into one record per CDR3 protein. The table records some 390,000 distinct CDR3 sequences, 15% to 20% of them present only once. Sequencing was performed on PBMCs. All receptors derive from a human donor in good health (CMV status not recorded). Some clones in this sample may be carry-over from other donors' samples.

This clonotype was picked up many times. The V call is TRBV12-3 or TRBV12-4, the J call TRBJ1-1, with unresolved D. Trimming pared 7 bases from V and 6 bases from J, leaving 12 bases between. The CDR3 has 12 amino acids. CDR3: CASTTETAEAFF. The CDR3 region has the DNA TGTGCCAGCACCACGGAGACGGCTGAAGCTTTCTTT.

The chain employs TRBV6-2 or TRBV6-3 and TRBJ1-2; no definite D call. Trimming left V 4 bases short and J 0 bases short, with 12 bases between. The CDR3 has 15 amino acids. In germline, CDR1 is MNHEY, CDR2 SVGEGT. CDR3 DNA sequence: TGTGCCAGCAGTTTCCGCGACACGCCTAACTATGGCTACACCTTC. This sequence encodes CASSFRDTPNYGYTF.

This clonotype occurred many times. The CDR3 region has the DNA TGTGCCAGCAGTTTAGGAGGGGGTGATGAGCAGTTCTTC. It is translated as CASSLGGGDEQFF. This sequence joins TRBV28 and TRBJ2-1; D may be TRBD1 or TRBD2 (6 bases each). The V and J ends lost 2 bases and 8 bases respectively, with 10 bases between them. Germline-derived CDR1 and CDR2 are MDHEN and SYDVKM. The CDR3 consists of 13 residues.

The chain joins TRBV20-1 to TRBJ2-1; D gene ambiguous. The CDR3 totals 12 residues. V was shortened by 0 bases and J by 8 bases, with 8 bases between the two germline ends. Germline V gene lookup returns CDR1 DFQATT and CDR2 SNEGSKA (reference sequence). The CDR3 here is CSARDFGDEQFF. DNA of the CDR3: TGCAGTGCTAGAGATTTTGGCGATGAGCAGTTCTTC.